This note documents a single TCR beta chain sequence. These data belong to a study of cytomegalovirus exposure and HLA in healthy donors. Primers: 60 Vbeta forward and 13 Jbeta reverse. Sequenced by immunoSEQ multiplex PCR; TCRdb stores in-frame clones only, minus some. Of 200,000 to 250,000 clones listed, about 80% are singletons. V dropped 4 bases and J dropped 0 bases, with 6 bases sitting between them. Per the germline V gene, CDR1 is SNHLY and CDR2 is FYNNEI. The CDR3 runs to 13 residues. The clonotype comes from a woman aged 60 to 75 in good health and CMV-seropositive. V and J are TRBV2 and TRBJ1-1; D gene uncertain. Sequences were obtained from PBMCs. The CDR3 loop reads CASSGTLNTEAFF. In DNA form, the CDR3 reads TGTGCCAGCAGTGGTACACTGAACACTGAAGCTTTCTTT.